This TCR beta chain stems from a study of shared clonotypes between healthy human individuals. Study observations and caveats: What limited the represented genetic and exposure-history diversity was the small number of donors.

CD8 cells classed as naive were CD45RO-negative and positively selected for CCR7, excluding terminally differentiated effector memory CD45RA+ cells. The protocol was immunoSEQ multiplex PCR, while the TCRdb copy is restricted to in-frame clones and leaves out a portion. The repertoire has about 2 million clones, over 85% of them found once; the top ten carry roughly 1%. In the case of this clone: The antigen remains unidentified.

The V end lost 8 bases, the J end lost 4 bases, and 8 bases lay between the germline ends. The germline CDR1 and CDR2 sequences are MDHEN and SYDVKM. The CDR3 contains 12 residues. The TCR originated in a man between 18 and 29 years old in good health. This chain joins TRBV28 and TRBJ2-2; D is unclear. Sequencing input: naive CD8+ T cells sorted from blood. The CDR3 loop reads CASGRFTGELFF. CDR3 DNA sequence: TGTGCCAGCGGCCGTTTCACCGGGGAGCTGTTTTTT. The full variable domain, in which reference TRBV28 and TRBJ2-2 provide the parts outside the CDR3, is DVKVTQSSRYLVKRTGEKVFLECVQDMDHENMFWYRQDPGLGLRLIYFSYDVKMKEKGDIPEGYSVSREKKERFSLILESASTNQTSMYLCASGRFTGELFFGEGSRLTVL.